These 2 T cell receptor beta chains share one sample of origin, sequenced in a study of CD8 T cells in ankylosing spondylitis. The antigens of these receptors remain unknown. General study results and limits: A motif in TCR beta, a set of roughly eight highly homologous variants, appeared characteristic of ankylosing spondylitis blood.

TCRdb reprocessed the 5' RACE reads with MiXCR, giving one entry per CDR3 protein. The repertoire holds about 840,000 distinct CDR3 sequences, with about 10% as singletons. What was sequenced was blood, either unsorted or a sorted T cell fraction (not recorded which). The receptors were gathered from a male donor with ankylosing spondylitis.

The CDR3 region is CASSLSPLRGTKNIQYF. CDR3 sequence (DNA): TGTGCCAGCAGTTTATCTCCCCTCAGGGGAACCAAAAACATTCAGTACTTC. This chain links TRBV27 with TRBJ2-4; D perhaps matches TRBD1 (6 bases). The CDR3 covers 17 residues. From germline, CDR1 is MNHEY and CDR2 SMNVEV (reference sequence). V lost 0 bases and J 2 bases, leaving 14 bases between the germline ends.

This chain links TRBV7-8 with TRBJ2-3; D not resolved. The CDR3 loop spans 13 amino acids. V was pared by 6 bases and J by 2 bases, with 9 bases between. CDR1 and CDR2 from the germline V gene are SGHVS and FQNEAQ. For the CDR3, the DNA is TGTGCCAGCAGGGAACCCTACACAGATACGCAGTATTTT. It is translated as CASREPYTDTQYF.